This T cell receptor (beta chain) appears in the sequencing data of a study of T cells in Graves' hyperthyroidism and ophthalmopathy. Whole-study results and caveats: Most expanded thyroid clonotypes above 0.001 also appeared in blood. Before onset, ophthalmopathy was predicted by the model a median about 6.2 months earlier.

Amplification of TCR beta CDR3 regions used RNA as the template. The TCR CDR3 first-round RT-PCR relied on the HTBI primer set. Via MiXCR, TCRdb re-called the multiplex PCR reads, giving one row per CDR3 protein. The sample has a few hundred thousand distinct CDR3 sequences, 46% seen once. As concerns this clonotype: Antigen specificity is unknown.

This CDR3 is 15 amino acids long. CDR1 and CDR2 (germline): ENHRY, SYGVKD. Trimming cost V 0 bases and J 2 bases, with 10 bases left between them. Across 18 months, stable Graves' hyperthyroidism was marked by no progression to ophthalmopathy. Diagnoses used clinical symptoms, serum thyroxine and TRAb, thyroid ultrasound and orbital computed tomography. This receptor was identified in a woman aged 18 to 35 with Graves' hyperthyroidism. The rearrangement uses TRBV10-3 and TRBJ2-5; D may be TRBD1 (5 bases). The sample was peripheral blood or thyroid tissue (not recorded which). CDR3 DNA: TGTGCCATCAGTGAGTCTCGGGCAGGGCAAGAGACCCAGTACTTC. Translating gives CAISESRAGQETQYF.